This TCR beta chain was recorded in a study of early T cells in non-severe SARS-CoV-2 infection. The wider study: RNA in bulk from unsorted whole blood was sequenced, and chains were unpaired.

The CDR3 totals 15 residues. CDR1 and CDR2 (germline): KGHSH, LQKENI. The ends lost 4 bases at V and 5 bases at J; junction bases unmatched: 6. TCRdb used MiXCR to reprocess the 5' RACE reads, holding one entry per CDR3 protein. The sample consists of 32,000 or so distinct CDR3 sequences, 9% of them appearing once. The sample consisted of whole blood. This clonotype was sampled from an adult who was a healthcare worker with PCR-confirmed SARS-CoV-2 infection or an uninfected control (not recorded which). The chain employs TRBV18 and TRBJ1-5, with 9 bases aligning to TRBD1. CDR3 sequence: CASSLGTGIYQPQHF. CDR3 in DNA: TGTGCCAGCTCACTCGGGACAGGGATTTATCAGCCCCAGCATTTT.